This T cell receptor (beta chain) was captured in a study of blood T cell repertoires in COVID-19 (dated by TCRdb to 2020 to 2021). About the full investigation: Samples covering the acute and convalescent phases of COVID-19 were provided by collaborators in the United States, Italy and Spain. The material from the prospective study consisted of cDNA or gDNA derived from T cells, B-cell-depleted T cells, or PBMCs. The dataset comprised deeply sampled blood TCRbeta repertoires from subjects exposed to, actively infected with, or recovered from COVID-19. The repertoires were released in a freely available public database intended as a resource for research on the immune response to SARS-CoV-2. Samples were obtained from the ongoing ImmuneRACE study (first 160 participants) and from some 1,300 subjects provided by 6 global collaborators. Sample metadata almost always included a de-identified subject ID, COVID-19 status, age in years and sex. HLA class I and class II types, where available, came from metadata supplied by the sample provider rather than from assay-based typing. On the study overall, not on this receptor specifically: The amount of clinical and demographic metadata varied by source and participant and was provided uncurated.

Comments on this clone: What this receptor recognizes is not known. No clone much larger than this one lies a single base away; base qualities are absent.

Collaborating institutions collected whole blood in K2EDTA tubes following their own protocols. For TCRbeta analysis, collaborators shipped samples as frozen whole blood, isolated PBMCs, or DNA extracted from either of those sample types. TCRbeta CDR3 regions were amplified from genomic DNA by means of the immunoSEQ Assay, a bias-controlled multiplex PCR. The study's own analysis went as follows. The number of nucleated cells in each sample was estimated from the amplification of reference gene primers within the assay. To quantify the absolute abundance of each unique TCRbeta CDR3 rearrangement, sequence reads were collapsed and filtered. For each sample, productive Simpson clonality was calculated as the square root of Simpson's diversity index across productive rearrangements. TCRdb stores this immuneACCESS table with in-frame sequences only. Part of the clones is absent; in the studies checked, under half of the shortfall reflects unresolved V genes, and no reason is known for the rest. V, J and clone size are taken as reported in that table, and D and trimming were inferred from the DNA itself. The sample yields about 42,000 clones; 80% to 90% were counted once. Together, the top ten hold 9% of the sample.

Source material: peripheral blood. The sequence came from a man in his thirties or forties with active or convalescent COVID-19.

DNA sequence: TGTGCCAGCAGCTTAGCCGGGACAGGGTGGCCATCACCCCTCCACTTT. This encodes CASSLAGTGWPSPLHF. Recombination joined TRBV5-8 with TRBJ1-6, with 9 bases aligning to TRBD1. Reading the germline V gene gives CDR1 SGHTS and CDR2 YDEGEE. Unmatched junction bases come to 10, with V trimmed by 2 bases and J by 10 bases. The cysteine opens and the phenylalanine closes a CDR3 of 16 amino acids. Of all the DNA, just the CDR3 is kept, 48 bases in frame from base 1.